What follows describes a single TCR beta chain. The repertoire was sequenced with immunoSEQ multiplex PCR; TCRdb's copy has only in-frame clones and lacks some. The data hold 75,000 to 100,000 clones, with over 75% observed a single time. The data are from a study of graft-versus-host responses after intestinal transplantation. Study-wide context: Transplant recipients had multivisceral, liver-intestinal, or isolated intestinal grafts. Induction with anti-thymocyte globulin, then tacrolimus and steroids for approximately three years, was given to all recipients.

Trimming at V came to 5 bases and at J to 7 bases, leaving 5 bases not matched to a gene. From germline, CDR1 is SGHAT and CDR2 FQDESV (reference sequence). The CDR3 length is 13 residues. Here the sequenced sample was PBMCs, taken roughly 410 days after intestinal transplant. This TCR was recovered from a human patient who received an intestinal transplant, so some T cells may come from the graft donor. The rearrangement links TRBV11-1 to TRBJ2-7; 10 bases map to TRBD1. CDR3 bases: TGTGCCAGCAGCACGAGGACAGGGGGGGAGCAGTACTTC. This encodes CASSTRTGGEQYF.